The next 21 T cell receptor beta chains were all read from a single sample in a study of blood T cells in healthy people across ages. Alongside a J-beta primer mix, a sample-barcoded 5' primer served in a second PCR lasting about 7 to 12 cycles. Each CDR3 protein is one row after TCRdb ran MiXCR on the 5' RACE reads. The sample consists of over a million distinct CDR3 sequences, roughly 24% of them appearing once. This sample also belongs to another study, concerning T cells of mothers and their children.

Sequencing used blood. These receptors came from a girl aged 2-10 years in good health.

The chain carries TRBV28 and TRBJ1-2; D gene ambiguous. CDR1 is MDHEN, CDR2 SYDVKM, per germline. The CDR3 covers 12 residues. Trimming pared 2 bases from V and 7 bases from J, leaving 8 bases between. CDR3 in DNA: TGTGCCAGCAGTTTAGGGGTATTTGGCTACACCTTC. Its translation is CASSLGVFGYTF.

This clonotype was counted between two and nine times. The gene calls are TRBV5-8 and TRBJ1-1; 8 bases line up with TRBD1. V lost 3 bases to trimming and J lost 4 bases; unmatched junction nucleotides: 8. The germline V gene has CDR1 SGHTS and CDR2 YDEGEE. The CDR3 sequence is 15 residues long. The CDR3 here is CASSSGQGWGTEAFF. The CDR3 nucleotides read TGTGCCAGCAGCTCCGGACAGGGTTGGGGCACTGAAGCTTTCTTT.

This chain uses TRBV20-1 with TRBJ2-5, with 7 bases that match TRBD1. With V trimmed by 5 bases and J by 11 bases, 17 bases remained unmatched. There are 14 residues in the CDR3. CDR1 is DFQATT, CDR2 SNEGSKA, per germline (reference sequence). The CDR3 region is CSARDGTASNGQYF. CDR3 in DNA: TGCAGTGCTCGGGACGGGACAGCATCTAACGGGCAGTACTTC.

V usage is TRBV29-1 and J usage is TRBJ2-1; D unresolved. V dropped 3 bases and J dropped 1 base, with 7 bases sitting between them. Germline V gene sequence: CDR1 SQVTM, CDR2 ANQGSEA. The CDR3 contains 13 residues. CDR3 in amino acids: CSVDVSSYNEQFF. As DNA, the CDR3 is TGCAGCGTTGACGTCAGTTCCTACAATGAGCAGTTCTTC.

A remark on this clonotype: The final CDR3 position lacks the conserved phenylalanine or tryptophan, pointing to a likely read error. The chain links TRBV12-5 to TRBJ1-2; D perhaps matches TRBD1 (6 bases). Germline assignment: CDR1 LGHNT and CDR2 FRNRAP. This CDR3 region has 13 residues. Trimming left V 2 bases short and J 7 bases short, with 11 bases between. The CDR3 nucleotides read TGTGCTAGTGGTTTGTCAGGGGTAGGTGGCTACACCCTC. It translates to CASGLSGVGGYTL.

The rearrangement links TRBV27 to TRBJ2-1; 15 bases map to TRBD2. This CDR3 is 15 amino acids long. Germline CDR1 MNHEY, CDR2 SMNVEV (reference sequence). The J segment lost 9 bases and the V segment lost 5 bases, leaving 5 bases of the junction unmatched. The CDR3 loop is CASSPWTSGRVEQFF. CDR3 DNA sequence: TGTGCCAGCAGTCCCTGGACTAGCGGGAGGGTTGAGCAGTTCTTC.

This clonotype was found a few times. Here the CDR3 DNA reads TGCAGTGCTAGAGACAGGTTGGGGACAATTCAGTACTTC. Protein product: CSARDRLGTIQYF. V and J are TRBV20-1 and TRBJ2-4; the D gene is possibly TRBD1 (6 bases). CDR1 DFQATT and CDR2 SNEGSKA come from the germline V gene (reference sequence). The germline V and J ends were trimmed by 0 bases and 10 bases, with 13 bases remaining between them. The CDR3 sequence is 13 residues long.

This clonotype showed up just a few times. V and J are TRBV11-2 and TRBJ2-5; D remains unclear. This CDR3 region has 14 residues. Germline V gene lookup returns CDR1 SGHAT and CDR2 FQNNGV. V gave up 1 base and J gave up 2 bases, with 8 bases separating them. The CDR3 region has the DNA TGTGCCAGCAGCTTAGGTCATAGGCAAGAGACCCAGTACTTC. Protein sequence: CASSLGHRQETQYF.

The gene calls are TRBV2 and TRBJ1-2, with TRBD1 matching over 7 bases. V lost 7 bases to trimming and J lost 5 bases; unmatched junction nucleotides: 10. CDR1 SNHLY and CDR2 FYNNEI come from the germline V gene. The CDR3 length is 14 residues. The CDR3, as DNA: TGTGCCAGCATTCTGGACAGGAAAGGATATGGCTACACCTTC. It translates to CASILDRKGYGYTF.

This chain's CDR3 is CASRAMRQDSPLHF. The CDR3 DNA follows: TGTGCCAGCAGGGCGATGCGACAGGATTCACCCCTCCACTTT. The rearrangement links TRBV28 to TRBJ1-6; D possibly corresponds to TRBD1 (6 bases). Trimming removed 6 bases at V and 8 bases at J, with 14 bases between. The CDR3 spans 14 residues. The V gene's germline CDR1 is MDHEN and CDR2 SYDVKM.

V and J are TRBV7-8 and TRBJ1-3; no definite D call. This CDR3 region has 14 residues. Germline CDR1 reads SGHVS; CDR2 reads FQNEAQ. V lost 3 bases and J lost 0, with 6 bases in between. CDR3 residues: CASSLIHSGNTIYF. DNA for the CDR3: TGTGCCAGCAGCTTGATCCACTCTGGAAACACCATATATTTT.

The chain is built from TRBV7-2 and TRBJ2-6; D gene ambiguous. The CDR3 runs to 19 residues. Trimming cost V 2 bases and J 0 bases, with 17 bases left between them. CDR1 and CDR2 from the germline V gene are SGHTA and FQGNSA. CDR3 in DNA: TGTGCCAGCAGCTTAAGGTCAAGGCCAGCCCTCTCTGGGGCCAACGTCCTGACTTTC. Amino acid sequence: CASSLRSRPALSGANVLTF. The full variable domain, rest sourced from reference TRBV7-2 and TRBJ2-6, is GAGVSQSPSNKVTEKGKDVELRCDPISGHTALYWYRQSLGQGLEFLIYFQGNSAPDKSGLPSDRFSAERTGGSVSTLTIQRTQQEDSAVYLCASSLRSRPALSGANVLTFGAGSRLTVL.

The rearrangement links TRBV5-1 to TRBJ1-4; D is undetermined. Germline lookup yields CDR1 SGHRS and CDR2 YFSETQ. This CDR3 is built from 15 residues. Trimming pared 5 bases from V and 5 bases from J, leaving 16 bases between. CDR3 nucleotides: TGCGCCAGCAGACCCTCGGGCTCGGGGAATGAAAAACTGTTTTTT. Residues: CASRPSGSGNEKLFF.

A few counts support this clonotype. The V gene is TRBV29-1, the J gene TRBJ2-7; the D gene is possibly TRBD2 (7 bases). Germline V gives CDR1 SQVTM, CDR2 ANQGSEA. This CDR3 is 13 amino acids long. The V and J ends lost 7 bases and 3 bases respectively, with 16 bases between them. The CDR3 reads CSARGGGIYEQYF. The CDR3 coding sequence is TGCAGCGCCAGAGGGGGGGGGATCTACGAGCAGTACTTC.

This chain links TRBV6-1 with TRBJ2-7; D perhaps matches TRBD1 (5 bases). Trimming removed 4 bases from V and 2 bases from J, with 12 bases in between. This CDR3 is 14 amino acids long. Germline assignment: CDR1 MNHNS and CDR2 SASEGT. The CDR3 DNA is TGTGCCAGCAGTGGACAAAGGGGCCCCTACGAGCAGTACTTC. As protein: CASSGQRGPYEQYF.

This clonotype was picked up a small number of times. This rearrangement joins TRBV7-3 to TRBJ2-5; maybe TRBD1 (5 bases). The DNA end favors TRBJ2-1, so the J call may be wrong. This CDR3 region has 15 residues. CDR1 is SGHTA and CDR2 is FQGTGA in the germline V gene. This CDR3 is CASSLATSVGDEQFF. CDR3 DNA: TGTGCCAGCAGCTTGGCCACCTCGGTAGGGGATGAGCAGTTCTTC.

This clonotype appeared a few times. This chain joins TRBV6-6 and TRBJ2-2; possibly TRBD1 for D (6 bases). Per germline, CDR1 MNHNY and CDR2 SVGAGI (reference sequence). CDR3 length: 15 residues. Trimming pared 0 bases from V and 7 bases from J, leaving 12 bases between. CDR3 nucleotide sequence: TGTGCCAGCAGTTACTCCGCAGGGGACGTCGGGGAGCTGTTTTTT. Its protein is CASSYSAGDVGELFF.

This clonotype was seen more than once but under ten times. The CDR3 region is CASSLPTRDEQYF. Written as DNA, the CDR3 is TGTGCCAGCAGTTTACCGACTAGGGACGAGCAGTACTTC. V gene TRBV28 combines with J gene TRBJ2-5; D possibly corresponds to TRBD2 (6 bases). Near its end, the DNA agrees better with TRBJ2-7, so the J call may be wrong. The CDR3 loop spans 13 amino acids. CDR1 is MDHEN and CDR2 is SYDVKM in the germline V gene.

The CDR3 loop is CSVFPGRIGRGSYNEQFF. CDR3 sequence (DNA): TGCAGCGTTTTCCCCGGGAGAATCGGAAGAGGGTCCTACAATGAGCAGTTCTTC. J is TRBJ2-1 and V is TRBV29-1; D is perhaps TRBD2 (6 bases). The V end was cut by 5 bases, the J end by 1 base, with 24 bases between. The CDR3 loop spans 18 amino acids. CDR1 and CDR2 (germline): SQVTM, ANQGSEA.

The gene calls are TRBV29-1 and TRBJ1-5; the D gene is possibly TRBD1 (6 bases). The length of the CDR3 is 12 residues. Germline V gene data show CDR1 as SQVTM and CDR2 as ANQGSEA. Trimming took 7 bases from V and 7 from J, leaving 14 bases between them. The CDR3 sequence is CSAGEGGQPQHF. The CDR3 nucleotides read TGCAGCGCAGGTGAGGGGGGGCAGCCCCAGCATTTT.

The chain combines TRBV6-7 with TRBJ1-1; 11 bases are shared with TRBD1. TRBV6-7 is given ORF status, its function remaining uncertain. Losses at the gene ends were 5 bases for V and 9 bases for J; bases not matched to a gene: 11. The CDR3 extends over 15 amino acids. The CDR3 DNA sequence: TGTGCCAGCAGTGAACCGGGACAGGGGGTTTCGAAAGCTTTCTTT. As protein: CASSEPGQGVSKAFF.